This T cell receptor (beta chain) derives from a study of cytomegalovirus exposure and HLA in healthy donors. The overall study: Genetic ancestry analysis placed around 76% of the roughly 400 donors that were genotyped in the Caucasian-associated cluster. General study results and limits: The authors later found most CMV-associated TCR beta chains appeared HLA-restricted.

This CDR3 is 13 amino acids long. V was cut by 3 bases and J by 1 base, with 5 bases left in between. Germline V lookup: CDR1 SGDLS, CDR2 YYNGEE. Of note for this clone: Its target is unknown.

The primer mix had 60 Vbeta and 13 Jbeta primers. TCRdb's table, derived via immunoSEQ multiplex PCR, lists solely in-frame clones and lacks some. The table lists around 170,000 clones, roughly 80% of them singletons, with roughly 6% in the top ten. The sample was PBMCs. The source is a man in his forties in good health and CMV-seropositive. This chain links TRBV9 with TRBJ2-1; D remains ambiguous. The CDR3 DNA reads TGTGCCAGCAGCGGTTATTCCTACAATGAGCAGTTCTTC. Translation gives CASSGYSYNEQFF.